This T cell receptor beta chain was documented in a study of CXCR3-negative and CXCR3-positive naive CD8 T cells. Libraries of TRB cDNA were made by 5' RACE and carried UMIs. TCRdb re-called the 5' RACE reads, yielding one record per CDR3 amino acid sequence without DNA. The clone table shows roughly 50,000 distinct CDR3 sequences, with the ten largest holding around a fifth. Study-wide findings and caveats: Diversity in memory CD8+ cells fell much lower than the comparably high levels seen in both naive subsets. Memory cells showed distinct TRBV-TRBJ patterns, while the two naive subsets matched.

The CDR3 sequence is 14 residues long. The V gene's germline CDR1 is MNHEY and CDR2 SVGEGT. As regards this clonotype: Its matching antigen is unknown.

At 300,000 to 350,000 cells each, triplicate sorts were carried out for each CD8+ T cell subset. V is TRBV6-2 or TRBV6-3 and J is TRBJ2-5; the TRBD1 assignment by TCRdb is unverifiable without DNA. Sequenced material: memory CD8+ T cells from blood. This receptor was identified in a human donor in good health. Some clones in this sample may be carry-over from other donors' samples. CDR3 sequence: CASSYLTGIETQYF.